The present entry profiles one T cell receptor beta chain with its context. The record originates from a study of control samples from healthy donors and cancer patients. The method was immunoSEQ multiplex PCR; TCRdb's version includes in-frame clones alone and lacks a portion of them. The repertoire has about 100,000 clones, roughly 84% of them found once; the top ten carry 15% to 20%. CDR1 is SGDLS, CDR2 YYNGEE, per germline. The V gene end was trimmed by 3 bases and the J gene end by 1 base; junction bases not matched to a gene: 15. There are 20 residues in the CDR3. The sample taken for sequencing was blood. The TCR was taken from a woman between 45 and 65 years old in good health. This rearrangement joins TRBV9 to TRBJ2-5, with TRBD2 matching 13 bases. The CDR3 DNA reads TGTGCCAGCAGCGCAGTCGGGAGGCGGACTAGCGGGGGACGCCAAGAGACCCAGTACTTC. Protein: CASSAVGRRTSGGRQETQYF.